This paragraph reports one TCR beta chain. Its antigen is not known. The CDR3 contains 15 residues. The J segment lost 4 bases and the V segment lost 3 bases, leaving 8 bases of the junction unmatched. Germline V gene sequence: CDR1 SGHNT, CDR2 YYREEE (reference sequence). This PCR relied on a set of 60 Vbeta primers and 13 Jbeta primers. Using immunoSEQ multiplex PCR, the repertoire was profiled, and TCRdb retains in-frame clones only, with some absent. The table includes roughly 200,000 clones, around 78% detected once. The sample originates from a study of cytomegalovirus exposure and HLA in healthy donors. Study-wide findings and caveats: Reportedly, a later analysis found an Asian-associated ancestry cluster had fewer N-insertions than the approximately 700-donor mean. The likely explanation for a cluster of highly shared sequence variants was sequencing artifact.

This chain uses TRBV5-4 with TRBJ2-3; 7 bases fit TRBD1. Sequenced material: PBMCs. This clonotype originated in a man aged 25 to 40 in good health and CMV-seronegative. CDR3 DNA sequence: TGTGCCAGCAGCTCGCAAAGACAGGGCCCAGATACGCAGTATTTT. Amino acid sequence: CASSSQRQGPDTQYF.